These 10 T cell receptor beta chains originate from one sample sequenced in a study of blood T cell repertoires in COVID-19. The method was immunoSEQ multiplex PCR; TCRdb's version includes in-frame clones alone and lacks a portion of them. The sample lists a few hundred thousand clones, 80% to 90% seen once, with around 3.2% in the top ten. The sequenced material came from PBMCs or T cells enriched from blood (not recorded which). The origin of the receptors is a woman between 18 and 29 years old in a cohort exposed to, infected with or recovered from COVID-19 (not recorded which).

This rearrangement joins TRBV28 to TRBJ1-2; the match to TRBD1 covers 12 bases. The CDR3 is 19 amino acids. Germline V gives CDR1 MDHEN, CDR2 SYDVKM. V trimming: 6 bases; J trimming: 2 bases; junction bases outside the gene matches: 16. This CDR3 reads CASSLPGQGAFSANYGYTF. The CDR3 DNA reads as TGTGCCAGCAGCTTACCGGGACAGGGGGCGTTTTCCGCCAACTATGGCTACACCTTC.

This clone was seen repeatedly, ten times or more. The chain employs TRBV18 and TRBJ1-1; no firm D call. In germline, CDR1 is KGHSH, CDR2 LQKENI. This CDR3 comprises 13 residues. Trimming shortened V by 6 bases and J by 2 bases, and 10 bases separated the two germline ends. The CDR3 sequence: CASSAEENTEAFF. The CDR3, as DNA: TGTGCCAGCTCCGCGGAGGAAAACACTGAAGCTTTCTTT.

The genes are TRBV7-9 and TRBJ1-2, with a tentative D call TRBD1 (6 bases). Looked up from germline, CDR1 is SEHNR and CDR2 is FQNEAQ (reference sequence). The CDR3 has 14 residues. Trimming left V 1 base short and J 8 bases short, with 14 bases between. Here the CDR3 reads CASSLDLQGSGYTF. CDR3 nucleotides: TGTGCCAGCAGCTTAGATTTACAGGGAAGCGGCTACACCTTC.

The chain couples TRBV6-5 to TRBJ1-1, with D maybe TRBD1 (5 bases). Germline lookup yields CDR1 MNHEY and CDR2 SVGAGI. V lost 0 bases and J lost 1, with 12 bases in between. This CDR3 spans 16 amino acids. CDR3 DNA: TGTGCCAGCAGTTACTCGGCAGGGATTGGGAACACTGAAGCTTTCTTT. Protein: CASSYSAGIGNTEAFF.

The count of this clone is one. The CDR3 loop is CASSGGPSGNTIYF. DNA for the CDR3: TGTGCCAGTTCTGGGGGCCCCTCCGGAAACACCATATATTTT. This sequence joins TRBV19 and TRBJ1-3; D is perhaps TRBD1 (6 bases). Germline CDR1 reads LNHDA; CDR2 reads SQIVND (reference sequence). This CDR3 has 14 residues. V shed 8 bases and J shed 4 bases, with 15 bases lying between them.

This clone occurred once. The chain uses TRBV2 and TRBJ1-6; D not resolved. Germline V gene data show CDR1 as SNHLY and CDR2 as FYNNEI. The CDR3 spans 13 residues. V was trimmed by 2 bases and J by 9 bases, leaving 8 bases between them. Here the CDR3 reads CASSELSVSPLHF. CDR3 DNA sequence: TGTGCCAGCAGTGAACTGTCCGTTTCACCCCTCCACTTT.

V is TRBV27 and J is TRBJ2-1, with TRBD2 matching over 13 bases. CDR1 and CDR2 (germline): MNHEY, SMNVEV (reference sequence). The CDR3 length is 16 residues. J was trimmed by 9 bases and V by 4 bases; bases with no gene match: 9. The CDR3 DNA sequence: TGTGCCAGCAGTTCATACCGGACTAGCGGGAGCGGTGAGCAGTTCTTC. Encoded protein: CASSSYRTSGSGEQFF.

This chain links TRBV5-1 with TRBJ2-7; TRBD2 agrees at 7 bases. Unmatched junction bases numbered 5, after V lost 3 bases and J lost 2 bases. This CDR3 has 14 amino acids. CDR1 is SGHRS, CDR2 YFSETQ, per germline. CDR3 sequence reads: CASSSGAGTYEQYF. CDR3 nucleotides: TGCGCCAGCAGCTCGGGAGCGGGGACCTACGAGCAGTACTTC.

The chain joins TRBV3-1 (or the pseudogene TRBV3-2) to TRBJ2-2; TRBD2 matches at 8 bases. The CDR3 length is 18 residues. V shed 1 base and J 1 base; nucleotides not matched to a gene: 8. The germline V gene encodes CDR1 LGHDT and CDR2 YNNKEL (reference sequence). CDR3 DNA: TGTGCCAGCAGCCAAGGTCACGGTAGCGGGGTGAACACCGGGGAGCTGTTTTTT. Protein product: CASSQGHGSGVNTGELFF.

The chain combines TRBV7-8 with TRBJ1-1, with no clear D. The CDR3 length is 14 residues. Per germline, CDR1 SGHVS and CDR2 FQNEAQ. V was clipped by 6 bases and J by 0 bases, with 11 bases between them. CDR3 in amino acids: CASSSGIMNTEAFF. The CDR3 DNA reads TGTGCCAGCAGTTCCGGGATAATGAACACTGAAGCTTTCTTT.